The present T cell receptor (beta chain) was sequenced within a study of Ad26.COV2.S vaccination and SARS-CoV-2 variants (dated by TCRdb to the early 2020s). For context, the study as a whole: Donors in the vaccine arm were drawn from COV1001, a phase I-IIa trial of Ad26.COV2.S in healthy adults that was multicentre, randomized, double-blind and placebo-controlled. Ad26.COV2.S was administered intramuscularly at 5 x 10^10 or 1 x 10^11 viral particles, either as a single shot or as two shots given 56 days apart. TCRbeta repertoire sequencing was used to assess the specificity and breadth of SARS-CoV-2-reactive T cell receptors after Ad26.COV2.S vaccination. The TCR-sequenced set comprised approximately 30 samples: about 19 Ad26.COV2.S vaccine recipients, 5 placebo recipients and 8 SARS-CoV-2 convalescent individuals. Participants in the trial were split at random into five groups of five each, receiving low-dose or high-dose Ad26.COV2.S once or twice, or else placebo on both occasions. Throughout the experiments and outcome assessment, investigators stayed blinded to trial group allocation. What the research found in general, with its limitations: The study was not powered to compare responses between vaccine doses or regimens. According to the authors, total T cell responses may have been underestimated by the TCR breadth and depth analyses. Spike-specific TCR breadth was higher in Ad26.COV2.S recipients than in placebo recipients (P = 0.0014). Vaccine and placebo recipients had comparable non-spike TCR breadth, which fits with the vaccine containing only spike. Substantial breadth of spike-specific CD8+ and CD4+ T cell responses was reported after vaccination.

TCRbeta CDR3 regions were sequenced with the immunoSEQ Assay. After extraction, genomic DNA underwent amplification by bias-controlled multiplex PCR, followed by high-throughput sequencing. The paper's processing steps were these. Collapsing and filtering of sequences were performed to quantify the absolute abundance of each unique TCRbeta CDR3 region. T cell fraction was estimated by normalizing TCRbeta template counts to usable DNA, which was measured by amplifying reference genes present in all nucleated cells. Repertoire TCRs were annotated as SARS-CoV-2-specific by exact matching of V gene, CDR3 amino acid sequence and J gene to a known reactive TCR set. MIRA supplied the reference SARS-CoV-2 TCR set, which was filtered for enrichment in COVID-19-positive ImmuneCODE repertoires so that public or cross-reactive TCRs were removed. Using the MIRA antigens, annotated TCRs were further analysed by specific ORF or by position within an ORF. Breadth was defined as the number of annotated unique rearrangements divided by the total number of unique productive rearrangements, and depth was defined as the summed frequency of the annotated unique rearrangements. Group comparisons of TCR breadth used two-sided Wilcoxon rank-sum tests. The clones in this table, taken by TCRdb from immuneACCESS, are in-frame only. Not every clone is retained; where verified, under half of the shortfall comes from an unresolved V gene, and the cause of the rest is unknown. From that table come the V and J calls and clone size; the DNA was used to work out D and trimming. The sample profile shows around 320,000 clones; 86% of them were found once. Jointly, the top ten make up approximately 1.9% of the sample.

CDR1 SGHTA and CDR2 FQGNSA were looked up in the germline V gene. The CDR3 has 13 amino acids, counting the end cysteine and phenylalanine. Left in the record is the CDR3 DNA by itself, 39 bases read in frame from the first base. Trimming accounts for 10 bases at V and 9 bases at J, while the number of junction bases matched to no gene is 11. With respect to this clone: The specificity of this receptor is unknown. No base quality values were provided; no much bigger clone lies one nucleotide off.

The treatment or condition label here, explained by the study, means: roughly 18 received Ad26.COV2.S at low or high dose, single or two shots; about 5 received placebo; per-sample allocation not given. Repertoires of vaccine and placebo recipients were sequenced from samples taken on day 63 after the first injection. In Cohort 1b, 25 to 30 adults aged 18-55 years were enrolled at a single site in Boston, USA, between 29 July and 7 August 2020. As a vaccine, Ad26.COV2.S was a replication-incompetent adenovirus type 26 vector that expressed a prefusion-stabilized SARS-CoV-2 spike protein derived from the original Wuhan strain.

The rearranged chain carries TRBV7-2 and TRBJ2-2; 7 middle bases align to TRBD1. The receptor comes from a person between 18 and 60 years old who received the Ad26.COV2.S COVID-19 vaccine or a placebo. This sample comprised peripheral blood, obtained in a trial of Ad26.COV2.S vaccine versus placebo. The nucleotide sequence reads as follows: TGTGCCACCCGACAGGGCGGTGCCCGGGAGCTGTTTTTT. It translates to CATRQGGARELFF.